This is a list of T cell receptor beta chains from one sample in a study of cytomegalovirus exposure and HLA in healthy donors. Libraries were prepared by immunoSEQ multiplex PCR; TCRdb keeps only in-frame clonotypes and omits some of them. The sample carries over 150,000 clones, around 82% recorded once. The specimen was PBMCs. Every receptor here comes from a woman between 50 and 59 years old in good health and CMV-seropositive. The CDR3 runs from the conserved cysteine through the conserved F or W. Each record gives: clone size, J gene, D gene, V gene, CDR3 protein, CDR3 DNA. A D gene is named only where the DNA matches it firmly. Not every row has a clone size; where given, it reads once, few, many or a size class.

clone_size: few; j_call: TRBJ2-5; d_call: TRBD1; v_call: TRBV11-1; cdr3_aa: CASSDRDRGRETQYF; cdr3_nt: TGTGCCAGCAGCGATCGGGACAGGGGGCGGGAGACCCAGTACTTC
clone_size: once; j_call: TRBJ2-5; d_call: .; v_call: TRBV7-9; cdr3_aa: CASSLDGVQETQYF; cdr3_nt: TGTGCCAGCAGCTTAGACGGAGTCCAAGAGACCCAGTACTTC
clone_size: .; j_call: TRBJ2-7; d_call: TRBD1; v_call: TRBV7-8; cdr3_aa: CASSATGYYEQYF; cdr3_nt: TGTGCCAGCAGCGCGACAGGGTACTACGAGCAGTACTTC
clone_size: .; j_call: TRBJ2-7; d_call: TRBD2; v_call: TRBV2; cdr3_aa: CASSPEGGIYEQYF; cdr3_nt: TGTGCCAGCAGCCCCGAGGGAGGGATCTACGAGCAGTACTTC
clone_size: .; j_call: TRBJ1-2; d_call: TRBD1; v_call: TRBV9; cdr3_aa: CASHRGTGLDGYTF; cdr3_nt: TGTGCCAGCCACCGCGGGACAGGGCTAGATGGCTACACCTTC
clone_size: few; j_call: TRBJ1-2; d_call: .; v_call: TRBV7-5; cdr3_aa: CARSFYRGHLNYGYTF; cdr3_nt: TGTGCCAGAAGCTTCTACAGGGGGCATCTCAACTATGGCTACACCTTC
clone_size: .; j_call: TRBJ2-5; d_call: TRBD2; v_call: TRBV14; cdr3_aa: CASTRGGGTETQYF; cdr3_nt: TGTGCCAGCACCCGCGGGGGAGGAACTGAGACCCAGTACTTC
clone_size: .; j_call: TRBJ1-1; d_call: .; v_call: TRBV7-8; cdr3_aa: CASSIRGVSATEAFF; cdr3_nt: TGTGCCAGCAGCATAAGGGGCGTTTCGGCCACTGAAGCTTTCTTT
clone_size: .; j_call: TRBJ1-1; d_call: .; v_call: TRBV7-9; cdr3_aa: CASSLDTSGTEAFF; cdr3_nt: TGTGCCAGCAGCTTAGACACCTCAGGCACTGAAGCTTTCTTT
clone_size: .; j_call: TRBJ2-7; d_call: .; v_call: TRBV5-4; cdr3_aa: CASSLQGSSYEQYF; cdr3_nt: TGTGCCAGCAGCTTGCAGGGTTCCTCCTACGAGCAGTACTTC
clone_size: .; j_call: TRBJ1-6; d_call: .; v_call: TRBV30; cdr3_aa: CAWSLADNSPLHF; cdr3_nt: TGTGCCTGGAGTCTCGCGGATAATTCACCCCTCCACTTT
clone_size: .; j_call: TRBJ1-5; d_call: .; v_call: TRBV7-6; cdr3_aa: CASSSTNQPQHF; cdr3_nt: TGTGCCAGCAGCTCGACTAATCAGCCCCAGCATTTT
clone_size: .; j_call: TRBJ1-6; d_call: .; v_call: TRBV27; cdr3_aa: CASRGRGSYNSPLHF; cdr3_nt: TGTGCCAGCAGGGGTCGGGGTTCCTATAATTCACCCCTCCACTTT
clone_size: .; j_call: TRBJ2-5; d_call: .; v_call: TRBV5-1; cdr3_aa: CASSLNRAETQYF; cdr3_nt: TGCGCCAGCAGCTTGAACAGGGCAGAGACCCAGTACTTC
clone_size: .; j_call: TRBJ1-4; d_call: .; v_call: TRBV5-6; cdr3_aa: CASSDPSGATNEKLFF; cdr3_nt: TGTGCCAGCAGCGACCCATCAGGCGCAACTAATGAAAAACTGTTTTTT
clone_size: .; j_call: TRBJ2-2; d_call: TRBD2; v_call: TRBV11-3; cdr3_aa: CASSLGGTSPGELFF; cdr3_nt: TGTGCCAGCAGCTTAGGAGGGACTAGCCCCGGGGAGCTGTTTTTT
clone_size: few; j_call: TRBJ1-1; d_call: .; v_call: TRBV6-5; cdr3_aa: CASSHREGEAFF; cdr3_nt: TGTGCCAGCAGTCACAGGGAGGGTGAAGCTTTCTTT